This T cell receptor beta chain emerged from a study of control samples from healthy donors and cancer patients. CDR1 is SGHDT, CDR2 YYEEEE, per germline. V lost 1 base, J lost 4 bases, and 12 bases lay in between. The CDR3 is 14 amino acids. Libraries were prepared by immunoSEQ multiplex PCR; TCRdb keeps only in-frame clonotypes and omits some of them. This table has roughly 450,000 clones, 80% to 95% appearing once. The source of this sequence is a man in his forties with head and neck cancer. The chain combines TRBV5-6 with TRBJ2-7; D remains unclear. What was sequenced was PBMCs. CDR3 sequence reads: CASSLSPTEYEQYF. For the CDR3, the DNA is TGTGCCAGCAGCTTGAGCCCTACTGAGTACGAGCAGTACTTC.